This TCR beta chain was found in a study of graft-versus-host responses after intestinal transplantation. Study-level information: Recipients received multivisceral, liver-intestinal, or isolated intestinal transplants. Every one of the recipients received anti-thymocyte globulin induction and afterwards took tacrolimus and steroids for 3 to 4 years.

CDR1 is SGHTS and CDR2 is YDEGEE in the germline V gene. The CDR3 runs 19 residues. Trimming stripped 0 bases from V and 4 bases from J, with 23 bases between. Intraepithelial plus lamina propria lymphocytes were released by processing graft tissue. Notes on this clone: Its antigen is as yet unknown.

Libraries were prepared by immunoSEQ multiplex PCR; TCRdb keeps only in-frame clonotypes and omits some of them. The sample consists of 12,000 to 15,000 clones, around 69% of them appearing once. Study observations and caveats: In recipient marrow, GvH clones were found, and some appeared first in ileum or blood.

The source of this sequence is a human patient who received an intestinal transplant, so some T cells may come from the graft donor. The sample consisted of ileum tissue, taken 16 days after intestinal transplant. The V call is TRBV5-8, the J call TRBJ2-1; D is perhaps TRBD1 (7 bases). The CDR3 DNA is TGTGCCAGCAGCTTGGGATTGATTGTAGGAGGGGGCGCTTACAATGAGCAGTTCTTC. It encodes CASSLGLIVGGGAYNEQFF.